This TCR beta chain was recorded in a study of shared clonotypes between healthy human individuals. The assay was run at deep level. Sequenced by immunoSEQ multiplex PCR; TCRdb stores in-frame clones only, minus some. The sample yields about 1.1 million clones, about four fifths seen once. The germline gives CDR1 SGDLS, CDR2 YYNGEE. Trimming shortened V by 0 bases and J by 7 bases, and 14 bases separated the two germline ends. This CDR3 contains 14 residues. This sequence was found in a man younger than 35 in good health. Some clones in this sample may be carry-over from other donors' samples. V usage is TRBV9 and J usage is TRBJ2-7; D is perhaps TRBD1 or TRBD2 (6 bases each). Sequences were obtained from memory CD4+ T cells from PBMCs. Subset: CD45RA-negative fraction. The CDR3 bases are TGTGCCAGCAGCGTAGGCCGGGGGCCAGAGGAGCAGTACTTC. This sequence encodes CASSVGRGPEEQYF.